These T cell receptor beta chains were read from a single sample in a study of T cell responses to AZD1222 COVID-19 vaccine. The assay was immunoSEQ multiplex PCR, and TCRdb's table has in-frame clones only and misses some. The sample has under 200,000 clones; about 92% are singletons. Sequences were derived from peripheral blood, sampled 28 days after the second dose of the MenACWY control vaccine. Every receptor here comes from an adult who received the MenACWY meningococcal vaccine as a control. Each CDR3 is given with its conserved first and last residue. The D gene is left open where the match is weak. Size is omitted from some rows. Given values are once, few, many or a class for expanded clones.

D gene	clone size	J gene	V gene	CDR3 DNA	CDR3 protein
-	-	TRBJ2-6	TRBV5-1	TGCGCCAGCAGTCAGAGCTCTGGGGCCAACGTCCTGACTTTC	CASSQSSGANVLTF
-	-	TRBJ2-2	TRBV15	TGTGCCACCAGCAGAGATGTCATCGCGAACACCGGGGAGCTGTTTTTT	CATSRDVIANTGELFF
TRBD1	-	TRBJ2-7	TRBV2	TGTGCCAGCACCCCCGACAGGGACAACTTATACGAGCAGTACTTC	CASTPDRDNLYEQYF
-	-	TRBJ1-2	TRBV27	TGTGCCAGCAGTTTAAGGTTGTCTAACTATGGCTACACCTTC	CASSLRLSNYGYTF
TRBD1	-	TRBJ2-1	TRBV2	TGTGCCAGCAGGCGGACAGGGGAAAATGAGCAGTTCTTC	CASRRTGENEQFF
TRBD1	-	TRBJ1-3	TRBV3-1/TRBV3-2	TGTGCCAGCAGCTCCGGGACAGGGGGCATCTCGGGAAACACCATATATTTT	CASSSGTGGISGNTIYF
-	-	TRBJ1-1	TRBV11-1	TGTGCCAGCAGCTCGGGACGGGTGAACACTGAAGCTTTCTTT	CASSSGRVNTEAFF
-	once	TRBJ1-4	TRBV2	TGTGCCAGCAAGAGGATTGCAACTAATGAAAAACTGTTTTTT	CASKRIATNEKLFF
TRBD1	-	TRBJ2-1	TRBV5-5	TGTGCCAGCAGCCCAAAGACAGGGCGGTCCTACAATGAGCAGTTCTTC	CASSPKTGRSYNEQFF
-	-	TRBJ2-5	TRBV19	TGTGCCAGTAGTATGGTCCGGAATCAAGAGACCCAGTACTTC	CASSMVRNQETQYF
-	once	TRBJ1-1	TRBV28	TGTGCCAGCAGTTCTACCGGGACACCGAACACTGAAGCTTTCTTT	CASSSTGTPNTEAFF
-	-	TRBJ1-1	TRBV19	TGTGCCAGTAGTAAAGCCAGGATGAACACTGAAGCTTTCTTT	CASSKARMNTEAFF
-	-	TRBJ1-1	TRBV6-2/TRBV6-3	TGTGCCAGCAGCTGGGGGACGAACACTGAAGCTTTCTTT	CASSWGTNTEAFF
-	-	TRBJ2-7	TRBV27	TGTGCCAGCAGTTTACAGACCGACTACGAGCAGTACTTC	CASSLQTDYEQYF